This T cell receptor (beta chain) originates from a study of beta chain features in type 1 diabetes. What was sequenced were expressed TCRB transcripts, since all of the isolated RNA had been reverse transcribed. Assay used: immunoSEQ multiplex PCR; TCRdb lists only in-frame clones, some missing. The sample has hundreds of thousands of clones, over 11% seen once. Study results and caveats: Shortening of TCRB CDR3s, moderate but significant, appeared in all four CD4+ subsets of Type 1 diabetes patients. Naive, central memory and Treg TCRB repertoires appeared more alike in patients than in healthy donors.

Only a few counts were recorded for this clone. Its specificity is not known. The specimen sequenced was naive CD4+ T cells from blood. The receptor comes from a man aged 18 to 29 with type 1 diabetes.

CDR3 amino acids: CAWSRTGLGQFF. The CDR3, as DNA: TGTGCCTGGAGCCGCACTGGCCTCGGGCAGTTCTTC. The V and J genes are TRBV30 and TRBJ2-1; D not certain. The CDR3 sequence is 12 residues long. V was shortened by 3 bases and J by 12 bases, with 15 bases between the two germline ends. Germline CDR1 GTSNPN, CDR2 SVGIG (reference sequence).